In its sample, the clone carrying this T cell receptor beta chain was seen a few times. The assay was immunoSEQ multiplex PCR, and TCRdb's table has in-frame clones only and misses some. The sample holds over 150,000 clones, approximately 84% seen once. This sample stems from a study of blood T cell repertoires in COVID-19. Study-wide context: From T cells, B-cell-depleted T cells, or PBMCs came the material, which was cDNA or gDNA.

Those who participated ranged in age from about 18 to 89 years and resided in about two dozen US areas. Categorization into cohorts depended on clinical history that participants reported. The recovered donors of Cohort 3 showed two negative PCRs, clearance, or symptom resolution. The source material was PBMCs or T cells enriched from blood (not recorded which). The clonotype comes from a woman aged 25 to 39 who had recovered from COVID-19.

CDR3 in DNA: TGTGCCAGCAGCTTACAGATTACAGATACGCAGTATTTT. The encoded protein is CASSLQITDTQYF. This rearrangement joins TRBV7-2 to TRBJ2-3; D is uncertain. CDR3 length: 13 residues. Germline lookup yields CDR1 SGHTA and CDR2 FQGNSA. Trimming cost V 2 bases and J 3 bases, with 6 bases left between them.